This TCR beta chain was found in a study of shared clonotypes between healthy human individuals. About the research overall: CD4 naive and CD4 memory each took three plates per donor, while CD8 naive took two and CD8 memory one.

CDR1 and CDR2 (germline): LNHDA, SQIVND (reference sequence). Trimming cost V 4 bases and J 4 bases, with 16 bases left between them. The CDR3 totals 15 residues. Profiling relied on immunoSEQ multiplex PCR, and the TCRdb table lists in-frame clones only, not all of them. The sample holds 950,000 to 1,300,000 clones; 65% to 80% are singletons and the top ten take about 1.5%. The sample comprised memory CD4+ T cells sorted from blood. Subset of the sample: CD45RA-negative fraction. The receptor was isolated from a man between 18 and 29 years old in good health. This rearrangement joins TRBV19 to TRBJ1-2, with D hard to call. CDR3 residues: CASSSSGGLGYGYTF. DNA for the CDR3: TGTGCCAGTAGTAGTTCGGGCGGCCTCGGCTATGGCTACACCTTC.